This entry is about one T cell receptor beta chain. The data were taken from a study of blood T cell repertoires in COVID-19. Turning to the study itself: There were acute and convalescent COVID-19 samples, and they came from the United States, Italy and Spain. Sample material is recorded as cDNA or gDNA derived from T cells, B-cell-depleted T cells, or PBMCs.

Original handling: Amplification from reference gene primers served as the basis for estimated nucleated cell counts. The data were produced by immunoSEQ multiplex PCR, yet TCRdb's version contains in-frame clones alone and is incomplete. From that table come the V and J calls and clone size; the DNA was used to work out D and trimming. Here the sample spans approximately 300,000 clones, about nine tenths being singletons. CDR1 is MGHRA, CDR2 YSYEKL, per germline. Trimming removed 0 bases at V and 3 bases at J, with 8 bases between. This CDR3 has 14 amino acids. Sequencing input: peripheral blood. The TCR sequence derives from a man between 18 and 35 years old with active or convalescent COVID-19. The rearrangement links TRBV4-1 to TRBJ1-1, with unresolved D. The CDR3 bases are TGCGCCAGCAGCCAAGATTATTCGGACACTGAAGCTTTCTTT. Its protein product is CASSQDYSDTEAFF.